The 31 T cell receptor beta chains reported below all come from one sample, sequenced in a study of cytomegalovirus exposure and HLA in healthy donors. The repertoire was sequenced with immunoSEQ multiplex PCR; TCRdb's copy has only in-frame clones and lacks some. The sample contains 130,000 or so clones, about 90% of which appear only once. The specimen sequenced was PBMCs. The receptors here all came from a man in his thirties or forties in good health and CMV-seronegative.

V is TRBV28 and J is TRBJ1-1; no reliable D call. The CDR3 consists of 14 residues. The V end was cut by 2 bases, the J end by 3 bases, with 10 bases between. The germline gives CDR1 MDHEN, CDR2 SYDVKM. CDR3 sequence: CASSLVREHTEAFF. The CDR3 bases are TGTGCCAGCAGTTTAGTCCGGGAGCACACTGAAGCTTTCTTT.

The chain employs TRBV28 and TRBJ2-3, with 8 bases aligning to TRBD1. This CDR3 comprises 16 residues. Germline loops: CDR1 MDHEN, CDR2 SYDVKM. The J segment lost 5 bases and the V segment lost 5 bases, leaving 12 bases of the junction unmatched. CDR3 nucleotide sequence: TGTGCCAGCAGTCTTTCTGGATCAGGGGGCCAAGATACGCAGTATTTT. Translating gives CASSLSGSGGQDTQYF.

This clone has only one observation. The CDR3 coding sequence is TGTGCCAGCAGCTTAGTGTGGGGAGGGGGTTACAATGAGCAGTTCTTC. As protein: CASSLVWGGGYNEQFF. The chain has TRBV7-8 and TRBJ2-1, with D possibly being TRBD2 (7 bases). In germline, CDR1 is SGHVS, CDR2 FQNEAQ. V was clipped by 1 base and J by 4 bases, with 14 bases between them. The CDR3 consists of 16 residues. Using reference TRBV7-8 and TRBJ2-1 for the parts outside the CDR3, the full variable domain is GAGVSQSPRYKVAKRGQDVALRCDPISGHVSLFWYQQALGQGPEFLTYFQNEAQLDKSGLPSDRFFAERPEGSVSTLKIQRTQQEDSAVYLCASSLVWGGGYNEQFFGPGTRLTVL.

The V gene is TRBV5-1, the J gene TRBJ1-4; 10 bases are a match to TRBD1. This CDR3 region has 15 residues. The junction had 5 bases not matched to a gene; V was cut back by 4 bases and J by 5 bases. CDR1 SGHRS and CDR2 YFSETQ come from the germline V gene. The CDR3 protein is CASSLDRGLNEKLFF. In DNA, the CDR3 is TGCGCCAGCAGCCTAGACAGGGGGCTGAATGAAAAACTGTTTTTT.

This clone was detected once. The CDR3 sequence: CASSLGSTSEQFF. The DNA for the CDR3 is TGCGCCAGCAGCTTGGGGAGCACCAGTGAGCAGTTCTTC. The chain combines TRBV5-1 with TRBJ2-1, with D hard to call. The CDR3 extends over 13 amino acids. CDR1 and CDR2 (germline): SGHRS, YFSETQ. With 0 bases removed from V and 9 bases from J, the gap between germline ends came to 10 bases.

In DNA form, the CDR3 reads TGTGCCAGCAGCCCCCCCGGGGAGACCCAGTACTTC. It codes for CASSPPGETQYF. The chain is built from TRBV9 and TRBJ2-5; no reliable D call. The CDR3 runs 12 residues. V lost 4 bases and J 5 bases, leaving 9 bases between the germline ends. Per germline, CDR1 SGDLS and CDR2 YYNGEE.

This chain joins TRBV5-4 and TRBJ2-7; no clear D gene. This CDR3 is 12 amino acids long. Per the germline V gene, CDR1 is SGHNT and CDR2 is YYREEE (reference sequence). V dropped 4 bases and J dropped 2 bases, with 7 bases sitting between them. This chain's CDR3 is CASSSLPYEQYF. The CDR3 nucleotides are TGTGCCAGCAGCAGCCTCCCCTACGAGCAGTACTTC.

As DNA, the CDR3 is TGCGCCAGCAGCAAGGGACAGGGATACGAGCAGTACTTC. Translated, it gives CASSKGQGYEQYF. The chain links TRBV5-1 to TRBJ2-7; 9 bases map to TRBD1. The CDR3 consists of 13 residues. V was pared by 4 bases and J by 4 bases, with 3 bases of the junction left unmatched. Germline V gene sequence: CDR1 SGHRS, CDR2 YFSETQ.

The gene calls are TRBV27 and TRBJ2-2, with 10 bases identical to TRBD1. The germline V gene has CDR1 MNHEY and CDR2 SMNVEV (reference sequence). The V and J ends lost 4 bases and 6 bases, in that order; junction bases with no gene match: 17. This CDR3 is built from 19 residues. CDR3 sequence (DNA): TGTGCCAGCAGTTACCTTCCCGGGACAGGGGAATGGGTAGCCGGGGAGCTGTTTTTT. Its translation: CASSYLPGTGEWVAGELFF.

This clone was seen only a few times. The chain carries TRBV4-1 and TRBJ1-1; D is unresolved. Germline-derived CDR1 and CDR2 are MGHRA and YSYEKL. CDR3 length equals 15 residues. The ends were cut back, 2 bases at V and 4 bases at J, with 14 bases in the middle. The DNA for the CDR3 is TGCGCCAGCAGCCAACCCTATCCCCGAAGCACTGAAGCTTTCTTT. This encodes CASSQPYPRSTEAFF.

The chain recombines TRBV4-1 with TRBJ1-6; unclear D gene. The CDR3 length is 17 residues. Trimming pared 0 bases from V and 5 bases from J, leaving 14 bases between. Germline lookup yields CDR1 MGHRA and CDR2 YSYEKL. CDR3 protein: CASSQEYRWENNSPLHF. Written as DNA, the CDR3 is TGCGCCAGCAGCCAAGAATATCGGTGGGAGAATAATTCACCCCTCCACTTT.

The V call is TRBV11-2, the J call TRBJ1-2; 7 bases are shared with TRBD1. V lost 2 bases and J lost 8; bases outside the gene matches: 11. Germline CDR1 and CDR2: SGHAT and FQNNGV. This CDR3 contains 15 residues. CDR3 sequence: CASSLSGSGGIGYTF. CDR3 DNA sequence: TGTGCCAGCAGCTTATCCGGTTCAGGGGGAATCGGCTACACCTTC.

This chain's CDR3 is CASSTGQEIYGYTF. CDR3 sequence (DNA): TGTGCCAGCTCAACGGGACAGGAGATCTATGGCTACACCTTC. The genes are TRBV2 and TRBJ1-2; TRBD1 aligns across 8 bases. This CDR3 spans 14 amino acids. Looked up from germline, CDR1 is SNHLY and CDR2 is FYNNEI. V dropped 8 bases and J dropped 4; count of bases not matched to a gene: 9.

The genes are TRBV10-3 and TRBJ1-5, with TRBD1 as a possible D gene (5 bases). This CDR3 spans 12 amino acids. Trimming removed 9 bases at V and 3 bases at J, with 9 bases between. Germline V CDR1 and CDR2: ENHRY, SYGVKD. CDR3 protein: CAISTVNQPQHF. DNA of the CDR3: TGTGCCATTTCGACAGTCAATCAGCCCCAGCATTTT.

CDR3 amino acids: CASSSTFSGVSYEQYF. The CDR3 region has the DNA TGTGCCAGCAGTTCCACCTTTAGCGGGGTCTCCTACGAGCAGTACTTC. The rearrangement joins TRBV6-5 to TRBJ2-7; TRBD2 matches at 8 bases. V lost 4 bases and J lost 0; bases outside the gene matches: 8. Germline V CDR1 and CDR2: MNHEY, SVGAGI. CDR3 length: 16 residues.

The chain's CDR3 is CASSEAFRGADQPQHF. Here the CDR3 DNA reads TGTGCCAGCAGTGAAGCCTTTCGGGGGGCTGATCAGCCCCAGCATTTT. J is TRBJ1-5 and V is TRBV6-1; TRBD1 is a possible D gene (6 bases). Germline-derived CDR1 and CDR2 are MNHNS and SASEGT. The ends were cut back, 0 bases at V and 5 bases at J, with 14 bases in the middle. The CDR3 spans 16 residues.

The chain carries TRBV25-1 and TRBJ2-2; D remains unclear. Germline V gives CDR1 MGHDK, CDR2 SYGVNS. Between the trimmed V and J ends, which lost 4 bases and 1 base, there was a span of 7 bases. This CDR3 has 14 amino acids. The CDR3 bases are TGTGCCAGCAGTGCGCTCGGGAACACCGGGGAGCTGTTTTTT. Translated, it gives CASSALGNTGELFF. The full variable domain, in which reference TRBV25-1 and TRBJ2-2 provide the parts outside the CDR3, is EADIYQTPRYLVIGTGKKITLECSQTMGHDKMYWYQQDPGMELHLIHYSYGVNSTEKGDLSSESTVSRIRTEHFPLTLESARPSHTSQYLCASSALGNTGELFFGEGSRLTVL.

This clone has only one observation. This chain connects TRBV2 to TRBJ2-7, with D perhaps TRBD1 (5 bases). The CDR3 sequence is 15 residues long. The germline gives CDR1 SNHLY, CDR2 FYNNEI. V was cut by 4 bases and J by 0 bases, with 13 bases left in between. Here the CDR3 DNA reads TGTGCCAGCAGTGTGGTATTAGGGGCCTCCTACGAGCAGTACTTC. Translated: CASSVVLGASYEQYF.

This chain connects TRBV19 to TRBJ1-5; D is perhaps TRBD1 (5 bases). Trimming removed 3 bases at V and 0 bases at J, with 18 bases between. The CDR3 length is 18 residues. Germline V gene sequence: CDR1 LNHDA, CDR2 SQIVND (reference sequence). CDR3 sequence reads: CASSMAPIQGYSNQPQHF. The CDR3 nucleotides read TGTGCCAGTAGTATGGCCCCGATTCAGGGCTATAGCAATCAGCCCCAGCATTTT.

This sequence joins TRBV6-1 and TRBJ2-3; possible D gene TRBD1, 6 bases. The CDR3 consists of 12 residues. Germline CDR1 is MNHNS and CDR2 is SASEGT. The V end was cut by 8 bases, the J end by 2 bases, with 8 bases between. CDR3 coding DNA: TGTGCCAGCGGGGGCAACACAGATACGCAGTATTTT. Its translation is CASGGNTDTQYF.

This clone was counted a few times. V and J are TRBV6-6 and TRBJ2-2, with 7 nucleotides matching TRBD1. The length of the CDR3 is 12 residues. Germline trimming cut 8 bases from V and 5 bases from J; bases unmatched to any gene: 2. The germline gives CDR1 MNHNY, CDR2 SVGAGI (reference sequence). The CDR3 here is CASSGGTGELFF. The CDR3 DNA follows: TGTGCCAGCTCAGGGGGTACCGGGGAGCTGTTTTTT.

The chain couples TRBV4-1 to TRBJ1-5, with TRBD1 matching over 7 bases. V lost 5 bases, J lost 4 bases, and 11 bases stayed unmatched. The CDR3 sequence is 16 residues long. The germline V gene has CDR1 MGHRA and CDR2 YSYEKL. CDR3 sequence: CASSTGHTGENQPQHF. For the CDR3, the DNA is TGCGCCAGCAGCACTGGGCATACAGGGGAAAATCAGCCCCAGCATTTT.

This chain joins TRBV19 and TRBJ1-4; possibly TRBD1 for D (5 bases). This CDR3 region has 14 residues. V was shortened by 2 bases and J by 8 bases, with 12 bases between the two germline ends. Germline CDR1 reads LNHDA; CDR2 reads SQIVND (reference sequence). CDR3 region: CASSIPGFKEKLFF. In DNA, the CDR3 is TGTGCCAGTAGTATACCAGGGTTCAAAGAAAAACTGTTTTTT.

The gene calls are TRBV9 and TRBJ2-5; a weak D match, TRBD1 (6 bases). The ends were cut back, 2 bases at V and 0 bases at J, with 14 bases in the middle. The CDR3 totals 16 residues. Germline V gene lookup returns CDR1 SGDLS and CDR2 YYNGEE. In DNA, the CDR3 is TGTGCCAGCAGCGTGGGGGCTCACAGCAACCAAGAGACCCAGTACTTC. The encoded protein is CASSVGAHSNQETQYF.

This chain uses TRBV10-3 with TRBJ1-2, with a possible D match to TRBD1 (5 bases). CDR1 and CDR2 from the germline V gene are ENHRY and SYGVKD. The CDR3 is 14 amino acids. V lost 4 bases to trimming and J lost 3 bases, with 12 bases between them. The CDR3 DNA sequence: TGTGCCATCAGTGCGGGGGAGTCGTACTATGGCTACACCTTC. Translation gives CAISAGESYYGYTF.

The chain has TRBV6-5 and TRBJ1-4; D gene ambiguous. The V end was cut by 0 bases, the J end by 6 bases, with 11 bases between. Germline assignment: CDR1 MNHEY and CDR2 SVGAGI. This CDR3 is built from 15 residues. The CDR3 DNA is TGTGCCAGCAGTTACTCGACTACAGCTGATGAAAAACTGTTTTTT. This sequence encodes CASSYSTTADEKLFF.

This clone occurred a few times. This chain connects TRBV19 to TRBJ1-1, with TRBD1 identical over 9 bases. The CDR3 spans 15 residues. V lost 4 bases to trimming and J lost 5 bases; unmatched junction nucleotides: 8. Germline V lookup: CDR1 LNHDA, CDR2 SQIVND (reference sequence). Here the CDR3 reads CASSKGTGLRTEAFF. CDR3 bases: TGTGCCAGTAGTAAGGGGACAGGGCTGAGAACTGAAGCTTTCTTT.

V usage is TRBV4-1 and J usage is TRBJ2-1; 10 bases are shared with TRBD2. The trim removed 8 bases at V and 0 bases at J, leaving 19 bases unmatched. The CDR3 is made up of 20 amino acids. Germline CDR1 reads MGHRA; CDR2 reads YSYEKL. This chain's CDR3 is CASGLPPWLAGVRSYNEQFF. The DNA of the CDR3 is TGCGCCAGCGGACTACCTCCCTGGCTAGCGGGGGTCCGCTCCTACAATGAGCAGTTCTTC.

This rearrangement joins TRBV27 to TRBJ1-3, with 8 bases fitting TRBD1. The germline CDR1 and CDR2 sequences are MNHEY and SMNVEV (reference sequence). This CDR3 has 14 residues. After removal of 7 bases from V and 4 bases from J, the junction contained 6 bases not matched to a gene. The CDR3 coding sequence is TGTGCCAGCACGGACAGGGCAGCCGGAAACACCATATATTTT. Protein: CASTDRAAGNTIYF.

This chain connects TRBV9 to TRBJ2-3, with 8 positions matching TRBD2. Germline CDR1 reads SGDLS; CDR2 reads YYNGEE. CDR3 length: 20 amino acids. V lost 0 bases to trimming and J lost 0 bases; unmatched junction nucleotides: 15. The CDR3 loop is CASSVARGRGGLTSTDTQYF. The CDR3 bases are TGTGCCAGCAGCGTAGCTCGGGGTCGGGGGGGCCTCACTAGCACAGATACGCAGTATTTT.

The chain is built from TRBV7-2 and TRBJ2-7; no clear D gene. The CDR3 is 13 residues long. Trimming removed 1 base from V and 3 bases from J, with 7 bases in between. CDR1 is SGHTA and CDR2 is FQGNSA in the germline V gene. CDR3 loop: CASSLDQDYEQYF. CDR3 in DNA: TGTGCCAGCAGCTTAGATCAGGACTACGAGCAGTACTTC.